Each of the 17 T cell receptor beta chains below was sequenced from the same sample in a study of blood T cell repertoires in COVID-19. The table came from immunoSEQ multiplex PCR; TCRdb's copy has only in-frame clones and leaves some out. The data contain around 52,000 clones, 82% of them seen just once; the ten biggest clones take up 20% to 25%. Material: peripheral blood. Source of these receptors: a woman in her sixties or seventies with acute or convalescent COVID-19.

This chain joins TRBV18 and TRBJ1-2; no definite D call. CDR3 length: 15 residues. Germline CDR1 KGHSH, CDR2 LQKENI. Deletions cut 3 bases from V and 5 bases from J, with 16 bases between. The CDR3 coding sequence is TGTGCCAGCTCACCGAAAGCAGCGGATGCTTATGGCTACACCTTC. It is translated as CASSPKAADAYGYTF.

The chain is built from TRBV5-4 and TRBJ2-5, with 12 bases that match TRBD2. CDR3 length equals 17 residues. The ends lost 4 bases at V and 2 bases at J; junction bases unmatched: 9. Per the germline V gene, CDR1 is SGHNT and CDR2 is YYREEE (reference sequence). CDR3 sequence (DNA): TGTGCCAGCAGCCCTTTCATAACTAGCGGGGGGCAAGAGACCCAGTACTTC. Protein sequence: CASSPFITSGGQETQYF.

The J gene is TRBJ1-5, the V gene TRBV6-5; 9 bases line up with TRBD1. In germline, CDR1 is MNHEY, CDR2 SVGAGI. V trimming: 6 bases; J trimming: 4 bases; junction bases outside the gene matches: 7. The CDR3 is 15 amino acids. The CDR3 sequence: CASSEGQGQNQPQHF. The CDR3, as DNA: TGTGCCAGCAGCGAGGGACAGGGACAAAATCAGCCCCAGCATTTT.

The sample holds one count of this clone. The gene calls are TRBV27 and TRBJ2-2; 7 bases fit TRBD1. The germline V gene encodes CDR1 MNHEY and CDR2 SMNVEV (reference sequence). The CDR3 runs 15 residues. V trimming: 7 bases; J trimming: 4 bases; junction bases outside the gene matches: 9. CDR3 loop: CASTHPGQSTGELFF. CDR3 sequence (DNA): TGTGCCAGCACCCATCCGGGACAGAGCACCGGGGAGCTGTTTTTT.

The J gene is TRBJ1-1, the V gene TRBV7-8; 7 nucleotides match TRBD1. CDR3 length: 16 residues. The V segment lost 5 bases and the J segment 1 base; nucleotides outside the gene matches: 10. In germline, CDR1 is SGHVS, CDR2 FQNEAQ. In nucleotides, the CDR3 is TGTGCCAGCAGCGCCTCTTCCGGGACAGCGAACACTGAAGCTTTCTTT. This encodes CASSASSGTANTEAFF.

This rearrangement joins TRBV7-8 to TRBJ1-5; D remains ambiguous. The CDR3 has 15 residues. V shed 3 bases and J shed 0 bases, with 9 bases lying between them. Germline V gene sequence: CDR1 SGHVS, CDR2 FQNEAQ. In DNA, the CDR3 is TGTGCCAGCAGCTTCGGGGTGAATAGCAATCAGCCCCAGCATTTT. It is translated as CASSFGVNSNQPQHF.

V is TRBV24-1 and J is TRBJ2-2, with TRBD1 matching 8 bases. The CDR3 contains 16 residues. Germline V lookup: CDR1 KGHDR, CDR2 SFDVKD. J was trimmed by 7 bases and V by 4 bases; bases with no gene match: 10. CDR3 sequence reads: CATSEGQGNYGGELFF. In DNA form, the CDR3 reads TGTGCCACCAGTGAAGGACAGGGTAACTATGGCGGGGAGCTGTTTTTT.

The rearrangement joins TRBV14 to TRBJ2-7, with TRBD2 matching 15 bases. CDR3 length equals 16 residues. V lost 3 bases and J lost 7; bases outside the gene matches: 7. CDR1 and CDR2 (germline): SGHDN, FVKESK. The CDR3 DNA follows: TGTGCCAGCAGCCACCTCCCGGGACTAGCGGGGGGAGAGCAGTACTTC. This translates into CASSHLPGLAGGEQYF.

The chain carries TRBV2 and TRBJ2-7, with 7 bases aligning to TRBD2. The germline V gene has CDR1 SNHLY and CDR2 FYNNEI. V trimming: 3 bases; J trimming: 4 bases; junction bases outside the gene matches: 9. The CDR3 loop spans 15 amino acids. The CDR3 bases are TGTGCCAGCAGTGAGGGGGGGTTTGGCGCTTACGAGCAGTACTTC. It translates to CASSEGGFGAYEQYF.

This clone was detected only a few times. The CDR3 is CANGGARGYTF. The CDR3 region has the DNA TGTGCAAACGGGGGGGCGCGAGGCTACACCTTC. The V gene is TRBV28, the J gene TRBJ1-2; D may be TRBD1 (6 bases). There are 11 residues in the CDR3. CDR1 is MDHEN and CDR2 is SYDVKM in the germline V gene.

This chain connects TRBV11-2 to TRBJ1-1; 9 bases map to TRBD1. The CDR3 totals 17 residues. Germline V lookup: CDR1 SGHAT, CDR2 FQNNGV. V shed 0 bases and J 3 bases; nucleotides not matched to a gene: 8. In DNA, the CDR3 is TGTGCCAGCAGCTTAGATAGGACAGGGGTTAGAGACACTGAAGCTTTCTTT. It translates to CASSLDRTGVRDTEAFF.

V is TRBV6-5 and J is TRBJ2-1; D remains unclear. Germline lookup yields CDR1 MNHEY and CDR2 SVGAGI. The CDR3 has 14 residues. V was pared by 2 bases and J by 0 bases, with 5 bases between. CDR3: CASSYRSSYNEQFF. For the CDR3, the DNA is TGTGCCAGCAGTTACCGGAGCTCCTACAATGAGCAGTTCTTC.

The V and J genes are TRBV18 and TRBJ1-4; TRBD1 is a possible D gene (6 bases). This CDR3 is built from 17 residues. Germline V gene lookup returns CDR1 KGHSH and CDR2 LQKENI. V was cut by 5 bases and J by 2 bases, with 18 bases left in between. DNA of the CDR3: TGTGCCAGCTCATCGGGGGGGCCTGGTCGCACTAATGAAAAACTGTTTTTT. Protein: CASSSGGPGRTNEKLFF.

The chain carries TRBV7-8 and TRBJ1-4, with D uncertain. From germline, CDR1 is SGHVS and CDR2 FQNEAQ. The CDR3 has 12 amino acids. V lost 5 bases, J lost 4 bases, and 5 bases lay in between. CDR3 residues: CASSPFNEKLFF. The DNA for the CDR3 is TGTGCCAGCAGCCCCTTTAATGAAAAACTGTTTTTT.

The chain employs TRBV27 and TRBJ1-6; possible D gene TRBD1, 6 bases. V lost 4 bases and J lost 9, with 19 bases in between. Germline V gene lookup returns CDR1 MNHEY and CDR2 SMNVEV (reference sequence). This CDR3 is 16 amino acids long. DNA of the CDR3: TGTGCCAGCAGTTCCCACCTACAGGGAGGGGTTTCACCCCTCCACTTT. Translating gives CASSSHLQGGVSPLHF.

The chain has TRBV30 and TRBJ1-5; D ambiguous. Germline CDR1 and CDR2: GTSNPN and SVGIG (reference sequence). The length of the CDR3 is 13 residues. The V end was cut by 2 bases, the J end by 4 bases, with 9 bases between. DNA of the CDR3: TGTGCCTGGAGTAAGGAGGGAAATCAGCCCCAGCATTTT. Its translation: CAWSKEGNQPQHF.

This rearrangement joins TRBV24-1 to TRBJ1-2; possibly TRBD1 for D (6 bases). This CDR3 has 14 residues. V was shortened by 2 bases and J by 0 bases, with 6 bases between the two germline ends. Germline V gene sequence: CDR1 KGHDR, CDR2 SFDVKD. CDR3: CATSDWTANYGYTF. The CDR3 DNA reads as TGTGCCACCAGTGATTGGACAGCTAACTATGGCTACACCTTC.